This is a list of T cell receptor beta chains from one sample in a study of cytomegalovirus exposure and HLA in healthy donors. Profiled with immunoSEQ multiplex PCR; TCRdb holds only in-frame clones, not every one. The table lists under 200,000 clones, around 84% of them singletons. The sequencing sample was made of PBMCs. The receptors here all came from a woman aged 40 to 50 in good health and CMV-seronegative. Each CDR3 is given with its conserved first and last residue. The D gene is left open where the match is weak. Clone size appears in some rows only: once, few, many, or a class for an expanded clone.

DNA,CDR3,J,size,V,D
TGTGCCAGTAGTATCGAGATAGCGGGGTACGGCGGGGAGCTGTTTTTT,CASSIEIAGYGGELFF,TRBJ2-2,.,TRBV19,TRBD2
TGTGCCAGCAGCTTCGAGACTAGCGGGGGGATCGATACGCAGTATTTT,CASSFETSGGIDTQYF,TRBJ2-3,.,TRBV5-6,TRBD2
TGCGCCAGCAGCGCCAGGATTAAGCCCTACAATGAGCAGTTCTTC,CASSARIKPYNEQFF,TRBJ2-1,.,TRBV10-1,.
TGTGCCAGCTCACCCGGGACAGGGGATCTCTCATCGGGGGGCTACACCTTC,CASSPGTGDLSSGGYTF,TRBJ1-2,.,TRBV18,TRBD1
TGCAGCGTTGAGGCGGGGGGGACCGGAGATACGCAGTATTTT,CSVEAGGTGDTQYF,TRBJ2-3,.,TRBV29-1,TRBD2
TGTGCCAGCAGCTTAGGGCAGGGGAGTATGAACACTGAAGCTTTCTTT,CASSLGQGSMNTEAFF,TRBJ1-1,.,TRBV11-2,.
TGTGCCAGCAGTAACAGGGAAACCGTCTCTGGAAACACCATATATTTT,CASSNRETVSGNTIYF,TRBJ1-3,.,TRBV6-6,.
TGTGCCAGCAGCGCCTATACCCGGGTCCGTAACACCGGGGAGCTGTTTTTT,CASSAYTRVRNTGELFF,TRBJ2-2,.,TRBV7-8,.
TGTGCCAGCAGCTACATACCTAGCGGGGGGTCCTACGAGCAGTACTTC,CASSYIPSGGSYEQYF,TRBJ2-7,.,TRBV13,TRBD2
TGTGCCAGCAGCCCATTGAATCCGGGACAGGCCCTCTATGGCTACACCTTC,CASSPLNPGQALYGYTF,TRBJ1-2,few,TRBV14,TRBD1
TGTGCCAGCAGCCAGACTCCGACAGGGGCCACTGAAGCTTTCTTT,CASSQTPTGATEAFF,TRBJ1-1,.,TRBV5-4,TRBD1
TGTGCCAGCAGCCAAGCGAACAGGGCCCAGGGGGATACGCAGTATTTT,CASSQANRAQGDTQYF,TRBJ2-3,.,TRBV13,.
TGTGCCAGCAGCCAAGTCCCCGGACAGGGGGCGTACGAGCAGTACTTC,CASSQVPGQGAYEQYF,TRBJ2-7,.,TRBV4-2,TRBD1
TGTGCCAGCAGCCAAGATCAGACTCTAGGTCAGGGTCTGGGTGGCTACACCTTC,CASSQDQTLGQGLGGYTF,TRBJ1-2,.,TRBV4-2,.
TGTGCCAGCAGCGCCCGCCAGGGTGGGGAGCAGTTCTTC,CASSARQGGEQFF,TRBJ2-1,.,TRBV7-6,.
TGTGCCAGCAGCTTGGTAGCGGGGTTAGTCGAGACCCAGTACTTC,CASSLVAGLVETQYF,TRBJ2-5,.,TRBV5-5,TRBD2
TGTGCCAGCAGTTACTTCGGGACAGGGTCCTACGAGCAGTACTTC,CASSYFGTGSYEQYF,TRBJ2-7,.,TRBV6-6,TRBD1
TGTGCCAGCGCCCTCCGGGACAGCGGATCACCCCTCCACTTT,CASALRDSGSPLHF,TRBJ1-6,.,TRBV19,TRBD1
TGCGCCAGTGGGGACTCACCAGGGACTCAGCCCCAGCATTTT,CASGDSPGTQPQHF,TRBJ1-5,.,TRBV5-1,.
TGCGCCAGCATGCGGGACAGGGATGCCTACGAGCAGTACTTC,CASMRDRDAYEQYF,TRBJ2-7,.,TRBV5-1,TRBD1
TGCGCCAGCAGCCCCTTGGAGGGTCGGGGCTACACCTTC,CASSPLEGRGYTF,TRBJ1-2,.,TRBV4-1,.
TGTGCCAGCAGTGTCACCCAGGGGGATGGAAACACCATATATTTT,CASSVTQGDGNTIYF,TRBJ1-3,.,TRBV2,TRBD1
TGTGCCAGCAGTTTTGACAGGGAAGGCAACGAGCAGTACTTC,CASSFDREGNEQYF,TRBJ2-7,.,TRBV27,TRBD1
TGCGCCAGCAGTGTAGGGACAGGAGGTCTCGCTGAAGCTTTCTTT,CASSVGTGGLAEAFF,TRBJ1-1,.,TRBV10-2,TRBD1
TGCGCCAGCAGCCAAGTAGACTCCTACGAGCAGTACTTC,CASSQVDSYEQYF,TRBJ2-7,once,TRBV4-1,.
TGTGCCAGCAGCCGCGGGAGGGAAAGCTCCTACGAGCAGTACTTC,CASSRGRESSYEQYF,TRBJ2-7,.,TRBV7-2,TRBD2
TGCGCCAGCAGCTTGGTCGGGGGGGGGACACAAGAGACCCAGTACTTC,CASSLVGGGTQETQYF,TRBJ2-5,.,TRBV5-1,TRBD2
TGTGCCAGCAGATCCGACAGGGCCCGTTCACCCCTCCACTTT,CASRSDRARSPLHF,TRBJ1-6,.,TRBV5-4,TRBD1
TGCGCCAGCAGCTTCGGGACTAGCGGAGGAACCGGGGAGCTGTTTTTT,CASSFGTSGGTGELFF,TRBJ2-2,.,TRBV5-1,TRBD2
TGCAGCGTCGTAGACAGACCCAACACTGAAGCTTTCTTT,CSVVDRPNTEAFF,TRBJ1-1,.,TRBV29-1,.
TGTGCCAGCTCTCAACTCCGGGCTAGCGGGGAGAGCATAGATACGCAGTATTTT,CASSQLRASGESIDTQYF,TRBJ2-3,.,TRBV18,TRBD2
TGTGCCAGCTCACCACCAACAGGGGAGGTCTATGGCTACACCTTC,CASSPPTGEVYGYTF,TRBJ1-2,once,TRBV18,TRBD1
TGTGCCAGCTCACCGTCTAGCGCGGGGGCAGATACGCAGTATTTT,CASSPSSAGADTQYF,TRBJ2-3,.,TRBV18,TRBD2
TGTGCCATCAGTACCGACTTGAACACTGAAGCTTTCTTT,CAISTDLNTEAFF,TRBJ1-1,.,TRBV10-3,.
TGTGCCAGCAGCCTGGACAGGGTTGACTACGAGCAGTACTTC,CASSLDRVDYEQYF,TRBJ2-7,.,TRBV28,TRBD1
TGCGCCAGCAGCCCGGGAACAGGGGGCATATCTGGGGCCAACGTCCTGACTTTC,CASSPGTGGISGANVLTF,TRBJ2-6,.,TRBV5-1,TRBD1
TGTGCCAGCAGCCTGTTAAACTATGGCTACACCTTC,CASSLLNYGYTF,TRBJ1-2,.,TRBV5-4,.
TGTGCCACCAGCACCCCTTCCAGCAATCAGCCCCAGCATTTT,CATSTPSSNQPQHF,TRBJ1-5,.,TRBV15,.
TGTGCCAGCAGCGTGAACAGGGTGCTTAGCTACGAGCAGTACTTC,CASSVNRVLSYEQYF,TRBJ2-7,few,TRBV4-2,.
TGCGCCAGCAGCCAAGAGGACAGGGCGAGCGAGCAGTACTTC,CASSQEDRASEQYF,TRBJ2-7,.,TRBV4-1,TRBD1
TGTGCCAGCAGCGTTCTAGCGGGGGGGCCGGTCACAGAGACCCAGTACTTC,CASSVLAGGPVTETQYF,TRBJ2-5,.,TRBV9,TRBD2
TGTGCCAGCAGTCGAGTGGGGGGAGAGTACGAGCAGTACTTC,CASSRVGGEYEQYF,TRBJ2-7,.,TRBV27,.
TGTGCCAGCAGTTGGACAGGGTTTACGCACTCCTACGAGCAGTACTTC,CASSWTGFTHSYEQYF,TRBJ2-7,.,TRBV27,TRBD1
TGTGCCAGCAGTTCCCCTAGCGGGGATGGCACAGATACGCAGTATTTT,CASSSPSGDGTDTQYF,TRBJ2-3,.,TRBV6-5,TRBD2
TGTGCCAGCAGGGAGGGGACAGGGGGCACAGATACGCAGTATTTT,CASREGTGGTDTQYF,TRBJ2-3,.,TRBV7-9,TRBD1
TGTGCCAGCAGCGCAGGGACTGCAGATACGCAGTATTTT,CASSAGTADTQYF,TRBJ2-3,.,TRBV11-2,.
TGTGCCAGCAGCGTAAGTCCGGGACAGGGGTTACGGCGCGGCTACACCTTC,CASSVSPGQGLRRGYTF,TRBJ1-2,once,TRBV9,TRBD1
TGTGCCAGCAGCTTAATCCCCCATGAGAGCTACACCTTC,CASSLIPHESYTF,TRBJ1-2,few,TRBV7-6,.
TGTGCCAGCAGTTCAGGGGGACAGCTGGTCTCTAATGAAAAACTGTTTTTT,CASSSGGQLVSNEKLFF,TRBJ1-4,.,TRBV28,TRBD1
TGCGCCAGCAGCTTGGGGACAGGGACTAATGAAAAACTGTTTTTT,CASSLGTGTNEKLFF,TRBJ1-4,few,TRBV5-1,TRBD1
TGTGCCAGCAGCTTAGACAGGGCCACCGGGGAGCTGTTTTTT,CASSLDRATGELFF,TRBJ2-2,.,TRBV11-2,.
TGTGCCAGCAGCTCGCCTCCGGGACAGGGTCTTGAAGCTTTCTTT,CASSSPPGQGLEAFF,TRBJ1-1,once,TRBV5-4,TRBD1
TGCGCCAGCAGCTTGGCGGGGAGAGGAGAAGCCCAGCATTTT,CASSLAGRGEAQHF,TRBJ1-5,few,TRBV5-1,.
TGTGCCAGCAGCCAGGTCGTCGGGGTCCGCACTGAAGCTTTCTTT,CASSQVVGVRTEAFF,TRBJ1-1,.,TRBV11-2,.
TGTGCCAGCAGCACCGAGGGTAGGTTGCAAGAGACCCAGTACTTC,CASSTEGRLQETQYF,TRBJ2-5,once,TRBV9,.
TGTGCCAGCAGCTTAGCGCTCCCGGGGTCTGGGGGAAACACCATATATTTT,CASSLALPGSGGNTIYF,TRBJ1-3,.,TRBV7-6,.
TGTGCCAGCAGTTTACAGGGGACGGAGACCCAGTACTTC,CASSLQGTETQYF,TRBJ2-5,.,TRBV28,.
TGTGCCAGCAGCTCCGTCGGGGGGGCGGGGGATACGCAGTATTTT,CASSSVGGAGDTQYF,TRBJ2-3,.,TRBV28,TRBD2
TGTGCCAGCAGCTTCCAGGGACTAGCGGGGCCAAGGACCTACGAGCAGTACTTC,CASSFQGLAGPRTYEQYF,TRBJ2-7,.,TRBV5-6,TRBD2
TGTGCCAGCAGTGGGGCGACAGGAGCTAGCACAGATACGCAGTATTTT,CASSGATGASTDTQYF,TRBJ2-3,.,TRBV2,.